Each of the 24 T cell receptor beta chains below was sequenced from the same sample in a study of radiotherapy plus CTLA-4 blockade in lung cancer. Using immunoSEQ multiplex PCR, the repertoire was profiled, and TCRdb retains in-frame clones only, with some absent. The table includes about 39,000 clones, about four fifths detected once. Sequenced material: peripheral blood, taken from a patient treated with radiotherapy plus ipilimumab. The receptor source for this set is a human donor with non-small cell lung cancer that progressed on radiotherapy plus ipilimumab.

This chain joins TRBV7-9 and TRBJ1-1; tentative D call: TRBD1 (5 bases). Per germline, CDR1 SEHNR and CDR2 FQNEAQ (reference sequence). Trimming stripped 11 bases from V and 3 bases from J, with 22 bases between. This CDR3 region has 15 residues. CDR3 nucleotides: TGTGCCGCGCCCGGGGGGAGCGGAGGGTACACTGAAGCTTTCTTT. Protein sequence: CAAPGGSGGYTEAFF.

V gene TRBV9 combines with J gene TRBJ2-3; 8 bases align to TRBD2. V lost 0 bases, J lost 5 bases, and 5 bases stayed unmatched. CDR3 length equals 15 residues. CDR1 and CDR2 from the germline V gene are SGDLS and YYNGEE. The CDR3 coding sequence is TGTGCCAGCAGCGTAGCGCGGGGGGTGTTAGATACGCAGTATTTT. Translated: CASSVARGVLDTQYF.

The chain uses TRBV27 and TRBJ2-7; D is ambiguous. Trimming took 3 bases from V and 5 from J, leaving 11 bases between them. This CDR3 is built from 13 residues. Germline loops: CDR1 MNHEY, CDR2 SMNVEV (reference sequence). CDR3 loop: CASSFTRLHEQYF. The CDR3 DNA reads as TGTGCCAGCAGTTTTACACGACTCCACGAGCAGTACTTC.

The chain employs TRBV7-3 and TRBJ1-4; no firm D call. CDR1 and CDR2 (germline): SGHTA, FQGTGA. This CDR3 comprises 15 residues. Trimming left V 5 bases short and J 1 base short, with 11 bases between. The CDR3 loop is CASSRRAVTNEKLFF. The CDR3 bases are TGTGCCAGCAGCCGGCGGGCGGTAACTAATGAAAAACTGTTTTTT.

The gene calls are TRBV4-3 and TRBJ2-1; 8 bases line up with TRBD1. The CDR3 sequence is 16 residues long. Germline V lookup: CDR1 LGHNA, CDR2 YSLEER. J was trimmed by 8 bases and V by 0 bases; bases with no gene match: 9. CDR3 DNA sequence: TGCGCCAGCAGCCAAGAGTTCCGTCAGGGGGCACATGAGCAGTTCTTC. Translated: CASSQEFRQGAHEQFF.

The sample holds one count of this clone. This chain links TRBV5-1 with TRBJ2-1; 9 bases align to TRBD2. V shed 4 bases and J 8 bases; nucleotides not matched to a gene: 10. The CDR3 is 15 residues long. Germline CDR1 reads SGHRS; CDR2 reads YFSETQ. The CDR3 DNA is TGCGCCAGCAGCGGTATGACGCGGGGGGGGGATGAGCAGTTCTTC. This gives the protein CASSGMTRGGDEQFF.

This clone has a handful of counts. The rearrangement links TRBV15 to TRBJ1-5; D possibly corresponds to TRBD1 (5 bases). CDR1 LNHNV and CDR2 YYDKDF come from the germline V gene (reference sequence). The V gene lost 4 bases and the J gene lost 3 bases, with 19 bases spanning the gap. The CDR3 is made up of 17 amino acids. CDR3 sequence reads: CATSISLGEGVNQPQHF. The DNA for the CDR3 is TGTGCCACCAGCATAAGTTTGGGGGAGGGCGTCAATCAGCCCCAGCATTTT.

A few counts support this clone. Germline and junction disagree at one end, which may indicate a read error. The V call is TRBV7-9, the J call TRBJ1-2; TRBD1 might be the D (6 bases). The V gene's germline CDR1 is SEHNR and CDR2 FQNEAQ (reference sequence). This CDR3 comprises 11 residues. The CDR3 loop is CASSLAGAGRF. For the CDR3, the DNA is TGTGCCAGCAGCTTAGCGGGGGCAGGCCGCTTC.

This clone turned up a few times. CDR3 sequence (DNA): TGTGCCAGCAGTGACAGGGGGCGGTATTCACCCCTCCACTTT. It encodes CASSDRGRYSPLHF. This chain joins TRBV2 and TRBJ1-6, with TRBD1 matching 8 bases. This CDR3 region has 14 residues. Germline trimming cut 3 bases from V and 8 bases from J; bases unmatched to any gene: 3. Germline values: CDR1 SNHLY, CDR2 FYNNEI. Filled out from reference TRBV2 and TRBJ1-6, the complete variable domain reads EPEVTQTPSHQVTQMGQEVILRCVPISNHLYFYWYRQILGQKVEFLVSFYNNEISEKSEIFDDQFSVERPDGSNFTLKIRSTKLEDSAMYFCASSDRGRYSPLHFGNGTRLTVT.

The rearrangement joins TRBV11-2 to TRBJ2-5; D is unresolved. Per the germline V gene, CDR1 is SGHAT and CDR2 is FQNNGV. CDR3 length: 12 residues. The V gene lost 5 bases and the J gene lost 6 bases, with 10 bases spanning the gap. In DNA form, the CDR3 reads TGTGCCAGCAGCCAGGTCCCAAAGACCCAGTACTTC. It specifies CASSQVPKTQYF.

The chain has TRBV7-6 and TRBJ1-2; D perhaps matches TRBD1 (6 bases). The CDR3 covers 15 residues. Germline V CDR1 and CDR2: SGHVS, FNYEAQ. With 2 bases removed from V and 8 bases from J, the gap between germline ends came to 18 bases. This CDR3 reads CASSLKRDNKGGYTF. CDR3 nucleotide sequence: TGTGCCAGCAGCTTAAAACGGGACAACAAGGGGGGCTACACCTTC.

The chain employs TRBV11-2 and TRBJ1-3; unclear D gene. CDR3 length equals 15 residues. The V and J ends lost 0 bases and 3 bases respectively, with 9 bases between them. CDR1 and CDR2 from the germline V gene are SGHAT and FQNNGV. CDR3 region: CASSLDPGGGNTIYF. The CDR3 DNA is TGTGCCAGCAGCTTAGATCCCGGAGGTGGAAACACCATATATTTT.

The chain employs TRBV19 and TRBJ2-1; 13 bases match TRBD2. The V gene's germline CDR1 is LNHDA and CDR2 SQIVND (reference sequence). CDR3 length: 19 amino acids. Germline trimming cut 3 bases from V and 2 bases from J; bases unmatched to any gene: 10. The CDR3 loop is CASSMLVTSGGNPYNEQFF. CDR3 sequence (DNA): TGTGCCAGTAGTATGTTGGTGACTAGCGGGGGGAATCCCTACAATGAGCAGTTCTTC.

This clone has just a few counts. V is TRBV4-1 and J is TRBJ2-7; D is undetermined. V lost 1 base, J lost 1 base, and 11 bases lay in between. CDR3 size: 15 residues. Per germline, CDR1 MGHRA and CDR2 YSYEKL. This CDR3 reads CASSQGSQLSYEQYF. In DNA, the CDR3 is TGCGCCAGCAGCCAAGGTTCACAGCTGTCCTACGAGCAGTACTTC.

This clone was detected a few times. The chain recombines TRBV9 with TRBJ1-1, with D perhaps TRBD1 (6 bases). CDR1 is SGDLS and CDR2 is YYNGEE in the germline V gene. The CDR3 has 15 amino acids. V lost 0 bases and J lost 2, with 11 bases in between. The CDR3 nucleotides read TGTGCCAGCAGCGTAGACGGACAGATAAACACTGAAGCTTTCTTT. It translates to CASSVDGQINTEAFF.

This clone has only a few counts. V gene TRBV11-3 combines with J gene TRBJ2-1; D is undetermined. CDR1 and CDR2 (germline): SGHNT, YENEEA. Trimming removed 2 bases from V and 0 bases from J, with 8 bases in between. There are 15 residues in the CDR3. The CDR3 loop reads CASSLTESSYNEQFF. CDR3 DNA sequence: TGTGCCAGCAGCTTAACTGAGAGCTCCTACAATGAGCAGTTCTTC.

This clone was detected only once. The gene calls are TRBV4-2 and TRBJ2-5; 7 positions match TRBD1. Germline CDR1 LGHNA, CDR2 YNFKEQ. Trimming at V came to 4 bases and at J to 2 bases, leaving 4 bases not matched to a gene. This CDR3 is built from 14 residues. The CDR3 loop is CASSPGTAQETQYF. DNA of the CDR3: TGTGCCAGCAGCCCCGGGACAGCACAAGAGACCCAGTACTTC.

In its sample, this clone was seen once. J is TRBJ2-7 and V is TRBV7-6, with 8 nucleotides matching TRBD2. The CDR3 runs to 14 residues. CDR1 and CDR2 (germline): SGHVS, FNYEAQ. The V segment lost 1 base and the J segment 2 bases; nucleotides outside the gene matches: 1. The CDR3 loop is CASSLGRGAYEQYF. Written as DNA, the CDR3 is TGTGCCAGCAGCTTAGGGCGGGGGGCCTACGAGCAGTACTTC.

As for this clone: Sequence at one end of the junction differs from germline and may be a read error. The chain employs TRBV18 and TRBJ2-7; 11 bases agree with TRBD2. Germline CDR1 is KGHSH and CDR2 is LQKENI. The CDR3 covers 15 residues. The CDR3 reads CASSFPGTSGYERYF. As DNA, the CDR3 is TGTGCCAGCTCATTTCCGGGGACTAGCGGCTACGAGCGGTACTTC.

The chain has TRBV19 and TRBJ1-5; TRBD1 matches 7 bases. Per the germline V gene, CDR1 is LNHDA and CDR2 is SQIVND (reference sequence). CDR3 length: 17 amino acids. With 5 bases clipped from V and 0 bases from J, the junction kept 10 bases outside the gene matches. The CDR3 DNA sequence: TGTGCCAGTAGTTCCACGTGGACAGGAGTTAGCAATCAGCCCCAGCATTTT. Translated, it gives CASSSTWTGVSNQPQHF.

With regard to this clone: This CDR3 is missing its conserved last phenylalanine or tryptophan, likely due to a read error. The DNA is omitted, as the CDR3 cannot be located on it reliably, and the CDR3 follows TCRdb's listing. J is TRBJ2-3 and V is TRBV9; the table names TRBD2, a call not compared with the DNA. The CDR3 is made up of 12 amino acids, end residues included. CDR1 and CDR2 (germline): SGDLS, YYNGEE. CDR3 in amino acids: CASSVGLAGRVR.

The chain recombines TRBV19 with TRBJ1-4, with a possible D match to TRBD1 (6 bases). The V end lost 7 bases, the J end lost 8 bases, and 14 bases lay between the germline ends. The CDR3 has 13 residues. Germline V gene lookup returns CDR1 LNHDA and CDR2 SQIVND (reference sequence). This chain's CDR3 is CASTGRGREKLFF. CDR3 nucleotide sequence: TGTGCCAGTACGGGCAGGGGTAGAGAAAAACTGTTTTTT.

The genes are TRBV5-1 and TRBJ1-2; 7 nucleotides agree with TRBD1. This CDR3 is built from 14 residues. The V segment lost 5 bases and the J segment 6 bases; nucleotides outside the gene matches: 10. Germline assignment: CDR1 SGHRS and CDR2 YFSETQ. CDR3 protein: CASSMLGQFDGYTF. The CDR3, as DNA: TGCGCCAGCAGTATGCTGGGACAGTTCGATGGCTACACCTTC.

This clone appeared once. V gene TRBV5-4 combines with J gene TRBJ1-2; 11 bases are shared with TRBD1. V lost 3 bases to trimming and J lost 7 bases; unmatched junction nucleotides: 5. Per the germline V gene, CDR1 is SGHNT and CDR2 is YYREEE (reference sequence). The length of the CDR3 is 14 residues. The chain's CDR3 is CASSSDRGQFGYTF. DNA of the CDR3: TGTGCCAGCAGCTCGGACAGGGGGCAGTTTGGCTACACCTTC.